The clone carrying this T cell receptor (beta chain) showed up just a few times. Its matching antigen is unknown. This sample is drawn from a study of beta chain features in type 1 diabetes. Study-level findings and limits: PCR might show a preference for shorter templates, equally across patients and controls. TCRB CDR3s were moderately but significantly shorter in Type 1 diabetes patients in all four CD4+ subsets.

The CDR3 is 14 residues long. With 2 bases removed from V and 9 bases from J, the gap between germline ends came to 11 bases. Via the markers CD45RO/CCR7/CD25/CD127/CD95/CD27, stem cell-like memory, regulatory, central memory and naive CD4+ cells were sorted. Sorted cells reached over 95% purity in every population. The entirety of the isolated RNA underwent reverse transcription, so expressed TCRB transcripts were sequenced. TCRdb's copy holds only in-frame clones and misses some; the assay was immunoSEQ multiplex PCR. This repertoire shows roughly 700,000 clones, around an eighth found once; its top ten account for less than 0.025%.

The genes are TRBV23-1 and TRBJ1-6; possibly TRBD1 for D (6 bases). TRBV23-1 carries the ORF label, with uncertain function. The sequenced sample consisted of naive CD4+ T cells from blood. This sequence originates from a man aged 18-30 years with type 1 diabetes. CDR3 protein: CASSQTDRFSPLHF. The CDR3 DNA sequence: TGCGCCAGCAGTCAAACCGACAGGTTTTCACCCCTCCACTTT.